Listed below are T cell receptor beta chains from one sample, sequenced in a study of T cells in Graves' hyperthyroidism and ophthalmopathy. TCRdb processed the multiplex PCR reads anew with MiXCR; each CDR3 protein has one entry. The data show under 350,000 distinct CDR3 sequences, 13% seen once. Sequencing was carried out using blood. The receptors stem from a woman in her twenties or thirties with Graves' hyperthyroidism that later progressed to Graves' ophthalmopathy. Each CDR3 is given with its conserved first and last residue.

v_gene: TRBV9
CDR3aa: CASRRVSTDTQYF

v_gene: TRBV27
CDR3aa: CASSLDTGLYNEQFF

v_gene: TRBV27
CDR3aa: CASSPLWNSGASYEQYF

v_gene: TRBV7-9
CDR3aa: CASSFTGGPSYEQYF

v_gene: TRBV28
CDR3aa: CASSSGTEAFF

v_gene: TRBV6-2/TRBV6-3
CDR3aa: CASSYGGTTTKRQFF

v_gene: TRBV30
CDR3aa: CASQSGPGELFF

v_gene: TRBV7-8
CDR3aa: CASSLIHSYEQYF

v_gene: TRBV18
CDR3aa: CASSPPGGSSGANVLTF

v_gene: TRBV14
CDR3aa: CASSPTRDRGRISKNQPQHF

v_gene: TRBV7-9
CDR3aa: CASSPQPSGRAWEQYF

v_gene: TRBV28
CDR3aa: CASREGGSANYGYTF

v_gene: TRBV9
CDR3aa: CASSVRDSSYNEQFF

v_gene: TRBV7-9
CDR3aa: CASRRVSLGTGELFF

v_gene: TRBV11-2
CDR3aa: CASSLDRPSYEQYF

v_gene: TRBV3-1
CDR3aa: CASSQVQHEQFF

v_gene: TRBV7-9
CDR3aa: CVSSWWIAGEGRTDTQYF

v_gene: TRBV10-3
CDR3aa: CAISDRSGQPQHF

v_gene: TRBV2
CDR3aa: CASSERTGGFNEQFF

v_gene: TRBV28
CDR3aa: CASRLLTGGGRGYTF

v_gene: TRBV19
CDR3aa: CASSMGRGNQPQHF

v_gene: TRBV18
CDR3aa: CASSPEGGHQPQHF

v_gene: TRBV28
CDR3aa: CASSLAGGKINTGELFF

v_gene: TRBV7-6
CDR3aa: CASSLGRGGNQETQYF

v_gene: TRBV6-1
CDR3aa: CASSHYNDQFF

v_gene: TRBV19
CDR3aa: CASSIWGNEQFF

v_gene: TRBV11-2
CDR3aa: CASSLDRVASTDTQYF

v_gene: TRBV30
CDR3aa: CAWSVRGQLFF

v_gene: TRBV9
CDR3aa: CASSVAPGDQPQHF

v_gene: TRBV3-1
CDR3aa: CASSQAESSGRRVVF

v_gene: TRBV5-4
CDR3aa: CASRAPGDSYNEQFF

v_gene: TRBV7-2
CDR3aa: CASSLDSLTDTQYF

v_gene: TRBV7-9
CDR3aa: CASSKGTYRGKRDTQYF

v_gene: TRBV12-3/TRBV12-4
CDR3aa: CASSFPGTYEQYF

v_gene: TRBV28
CDR3aa: CASSSGLAGASTDTQYF

v_gene: TRBV24-1
CDR3aa: CATSDSTGGGYEQYF

v_gene: TRBV3-1
CDR3aa: CASSHISGGNTKTQYF

v_gene: TRBV27
CDR3aa: CASSHGRDTVDTGELFF

v_gene: TRBV6-1
CDR3aa: CASIRLAGEHPPKNIQYF

v_gene: TRBV20-1
CDR3aa: CSAYKLRLASDNEQFF

v_gene: TRBV13
CDR3aa: CASSSDRGANYGYTF

v_gene: TRBV6-1
CDR3aa: CASSGTSGRALANEQFF

v_gene: TRBV11-2
CDR3aa: CASSLVRESIDTQYF

v_gene: TRBV29-1
CDR3aa: CSVNGGGDEQFF

v_gene: TRBV7-2
CDR3aa: CASSLGTSGANTGELFF

v_gene: TRBV5-1
CDR3aa: CASRGSYGYTF

v_gene: TRBV5-1
CDR3aa: CASSLAGDTYQPQHF

v_gene: TRBV5-5
CDR3aa: CASTRDRDRGREQYF

v_gene: TRBV7-2
CDR3aa: CASSLARRGEAFF

v_gene: TRBV18
CDR3aa: CASRTSRNTGELFF

v_gene: TRBV15
CDR3aa: CATSGSGRAPYEQYF

v_gene: TRBV19
CDR3aa: CASSIEVWGGGEAFF

v_gene: TRBV14
CDR3aa: CASSQVSPGTGTEAFF

v_gene: TRBV15
CDR3aa: CATRPGGDYEQYF

v_gene: TRBV12-3/TRBV12-4
CDR3aa: CASSWGGTYEQYF

v_gene: TRBV6-5
CDR3aa: CASSYQGRNTEAFF

v_gene: TRBV5-1
CDR3aa: CASSLVGALTEAFF

v_gene: TRBV28
CDR3aa: CASSTSHGGGAYGYTF

v_gene: TRBV2
CDR3aa: CASSDSREISYEQYF